This record looks at one T cell receptor (beta chain) sequence and its context. The antigen is undetermined. This sample stems from a study of cytotoxic CD8 clonotypes in ibrutinib-treated CLL. The overall study: Within the patient group, around 11 were relapsed/refractory and over 14 treatment-naive, and about 17 were IGHV unmutated. Study-wide findings and caveats: Patients had baseline clonality above age-matched healthy donors, and this clonality moved with circulating CD8+ T-cell counts. Contraction or stability on treatment characterized the public clonotypes, which were uncommon.

Sequencing was performed with immunoSEQ multiplex PCR; in TCRdb, only in-frame clones are kept and a portion is missing. The sample shows approximately 45,000 clones, 60% to 80% of them seen only once. This TCR was sampled from a human donor with chronic lymphocytic leukemia. The material sequenced was PBMCs, taken after 12 months of ibrutinib treatment.

Written as DNA, the CDR3 is TGTGCCAGCAGCCAAGAGGTAGCGGATAGCTCCTACGAGCAGTACTTC. This gives the protein CASSQEVADSSYEQYF. V is TRBV4-2 and J is TRBJ2-7; D perhaps matches TRBD2 (6 bases). Germline CDR1 and CDR2: LGHNA and YNFKEQ. Trimming stripped 0 bases from V and 0 bases from J, with 12 bases between. The CDR3 consists of 16 residues.